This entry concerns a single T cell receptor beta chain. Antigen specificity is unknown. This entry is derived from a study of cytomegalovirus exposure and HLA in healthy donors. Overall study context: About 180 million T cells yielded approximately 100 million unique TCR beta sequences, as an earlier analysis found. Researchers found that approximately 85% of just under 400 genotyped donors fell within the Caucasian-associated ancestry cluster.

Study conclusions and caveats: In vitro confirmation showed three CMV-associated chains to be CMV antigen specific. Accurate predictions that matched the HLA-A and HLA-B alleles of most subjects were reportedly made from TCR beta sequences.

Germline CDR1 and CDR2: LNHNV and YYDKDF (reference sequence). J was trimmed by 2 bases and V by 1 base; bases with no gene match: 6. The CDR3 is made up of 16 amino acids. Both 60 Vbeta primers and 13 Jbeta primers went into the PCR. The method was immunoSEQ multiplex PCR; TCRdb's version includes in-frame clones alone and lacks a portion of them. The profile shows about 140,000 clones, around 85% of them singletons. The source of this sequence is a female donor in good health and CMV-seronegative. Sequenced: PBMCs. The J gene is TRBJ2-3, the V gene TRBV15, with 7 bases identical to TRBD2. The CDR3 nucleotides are TGTGCCACCAGCAGAGTTAATAGCGGGCCCACAGATACGCAGTATTTT. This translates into CATSRVNSGPTDTQYF.